A single sample gave rise to the 19 T cell receptor beta chains below, sequenced in a study of cytomegalovirus exposure and HLA in healthy donors. The PCR ran on 60 Vbeta and 13 Jbeta primers. The repertoire was sequenced with immunoSEQ multiplex PCR; TCRdb's copy has only in-frame clones and lacks some. The sample yields over 150,000 clones, roughly nine tenths seen once. Sequencing was performed on PBMCs. Receptors originate from a woman aged 25 to 39 in good health and CMV-seronegative.

J is TRBJ2-7 and V is TRBV29-1; 7 nucleotides match TRBD1. The CDR3 spans 13 residues. From germline, CDR1 is SQVTM and CDR2 ANQGSEA. V shed 6 bases, J shed 2 bases, and the junction held 7 bases outside the gene matches. The DNA for the CDR3 is TGCAGCGTGGGGGACAGAAGCCCCTACGAGCAGTACTTC. This translates into CSVGDRSPYEQYF.

The chain combines TRBV6-5 with TRBJ1-2; D unresolved. The CDR3 spans 13 residues. The germline gives CDR1 MNHEY, CDR2 SVGAGI. The V end lost 2 bases, the J end lost 7 bases, and 11 bases lay between the germline ends. The CDR3: CASSYAGEVGYTF. The DNA of the CDR3 is TGTGCCAGCAGTTACGCCGGTGAAGTTGGCTACACCTTC.

This clone was counted a few times. The chain is built from TRBV4-3 and TRBJ1-4, with TRBD1 matching 7 bases. Germline CDR1 reads LGHNA; CDR2 reads YSLEER. Unmatched junction bases numbered 12, after V lost 3 bases and J lost 8 bases. The CDR3 runs 16 residues. This CDR3 reads CASSQGTGAGEEKLFF. CDR3 coding DNA: TGCGCCAGCAGCCAGGGAACAGGGGCAGGAGAGGAAAAACTGTTTTTT.

This clone was counted between two and nine times. The chain links TRBV18 to TRBJ2-4; TRBD2 agrees at 9 bases. Germline V gene lookup returns CDR1 KGHSH and CDR2 LQKENI. The CDR3 is 16 amino acids. With 3 bases clipped from V and 8 bases from J, the junction kept 11 bases outside the gene matches. The CDR3 DNA sequence: TGTGCCAGCTCACCCCCGAATAGCGGGAGCGGGGACATTCAGTACTTC. Amino acids: CASSPPNSGSGDIQYF.

V usage is TRBV5-5 and J usage is TRBJ2-5; the match to TRBD2 covers 7 bases. The CDR3 runs to 16 residues. Germline V lookup: CDR1 SGHKS, CDR2 YYEKEE (reference sequence). V dropped 3 bases and J dropped 6; count of bases not matched to a gene: 14. The CDR3 region is CASSSLAASGGKTQYF. DNA for the CDR3: TGTGCCAGCAGCTCGCTGGCGGCTAGCGGAGGGAAGACCCAGTACTTC.

V and J are TRBV29-1 and TRBJ2-3, with a tentative D call TRBD2 (5 bases). Looked up from germline, CDR1 is SQVTM and CDR2 is ANQGSEA. This CDR3 spans 15 amino acids. V dropped 4 bases and J dropped 4 bases, with 18 bases sitting between them. CDR3 coding DNA: TGCAGCGTTGCGGTTCTAGCTCCCTGGGCAGATACGCAGTATTTT. This gives the protein CSVAVLAPWADTQYF.

This clone was seen once. This chain links TRBV5-4 with TRBJ2-3; TRBD1 matches 7 bases. Germline V gene data show CDR1 as SGHNT and CDR2 as YYREEE (reference sequence). CDR3 length equals 14 residues. The V and J ends lost 4 bases and 5 bases, in that order; junction bases with no gene match: 7. Here the CDR3 reads CASSHRQGRDTQYF. CDR3 coding DNA: TGTGCCAGCAGCCACCGACAGGGTAGAGATACGCAGTATTTT.

The J gene is TRBJ2-1, the V gene TRBV7-3; 7 bases map to TRBD2. V was clipped by 3 bases and J by 5 bases; unmatched bases: 1. Germline V CDR1 and CDR2: SGHTA, FQGTGA. CDR3 length: 13 amino acids. CDR3 in amino acids: CASSFGGNNEQFF. The CDR3 bases are TGTGCCAGCAGCTTCGGGGGGAACAATGAGCAGTTCTTC.

The V and J genes are TRBV27 and TRBJ2-1, with D maybe TRBD2 (6 bases). The CDR3 is made up of 15 amino acids. Germline-derived CDR1 and CDR2 are MNHEY and SMNVEV (reference sequence). The V end lost 6 bases, the J end lost 3 bases, and 15 bases lay between the germline ends. The CDR3, as DNA: TGTGCCAGCAGGCCAGGCGGGACCATCTACAATGAGCAGTTCTTC. Translation gives CASRPGGTIYNEQFF.

In regard to this clone: A junction end diverges from the germline sequence, so it may reflect a read error. The chain couples TRBV19 to TRBJ2-4, with 11 bases matching TRBD2. Germline V gene lookup returns CDR1 LNHDA and CDR2 SQIVND (reference sequence). The CDR3 totals 15 residues. The CDR3 loop is CASSIASGGTVRQDF. As DNA, the CDR3 is TGTGCCAGTAGTATCGCTAGCGGGGGGACCGTAAGGCAGGACTTC.

The chain couples TRBV30 to TRBJ2-7; a possible D gene is TRBD1 (6 bases). The V end was cut by 6 bases, the J end by 1 base, with 16 bases between. The CDR3 runs to 14 residues. Germline CDR1 and CDR2: GTSNPN and SVGIG (reference sequence). The CDR3 nucleotides read TGTGCCTGCCACCCCGGGACACTATCCTACGAGCAGTACTTC. Protein sequence: CACHPGTLSYEQYF.

This chain uses TRBV6-6 with TRBJ2-2; 8 bases line up with TRBD1. CDR3 length: 14 amino acids. J was trimmed by 5 bases and V by 4 bases; bases with no gene match: 3. Per germline, CDR1 MNHNY and CDR2 SVGAGI (reference sequence). CDR3 bases: TGTGCCAGCAGTTTACGGACAGGGACCGGGGAGCTGTTTTTT. Amino acid sequence: CASSLRTGTGELFF.

The count of this clone is one. The chain uses TRBV5-1 and TRBJ1-2, with 8 bases identical to TRBD1. CDR3 size: 15 residues. Germline assignment: CDR1 SGHRS and CDR2 YFSETQ. The V gene end was trimmed by 2 bases and the J gene end by 8 bases; junction bases not matched to a gene: 11. CDR3 loop: CASSLTQGAIGGYTF. CDR3 DNA sequence: TGCGCCAGCAGCTTAACCCAGGGGGCGATCGGCGGCTACACCTTC. Full variable domain (rest looked up from reference TRBV5-1 and TRBJ1-2): KAGVTQTPRYLIKTRGQQVTLSCSPISGHRSVSWYQQTPGQGLQFLFEYFSETQRNKGNFPGRFSGRQFSNSRSEMNVSTLELGDSALYLCASSLTQGAIGGYTFGSGTRLTVV.

The chain uses TRBV29-1 and TRBJ2-1; 10 bases fit TRBD2. Germline V CDR1 and CDR2: SQVTM, ANQGSEA. The J segment lost 6 bases and the V segment lost 2 bases, leaving 10 bases of the junction unmatched. The CDR3 is 16 amino acids. CDR3 in amino acids: CSVEKRGGGWGNEQFF. CDR3 nucleotide sequence: TGCAGCGTTGAAAAGCGGGGGGGCGGTTGGGGCAATGAGCAGTTCTTC.

This chain connects TRBV7-9 to TRBJ2-2; a weak D match, TRBD2 (6 bases). The CDR3 contains 14 residues. Germline CDR1 and CDR2: SEHNR and FQNEAQ (reference sequence). The ends were cut back, 6 bases at V and 10 bases at J, with 18 bases in the middle. The CDR3 bases are TGTGCCAGCAGTTATGGGCGACTAGTCGAGGAGCTGTTTTTT. This gives the protein CASSYGRLVEELFF.

The V gene is TRBV7-9, the J gene TRBJ2-7, with 8 bases identical to TRBD2. The CDR3 extends over 14 amino acids. The V gene end was trimmed by 2 bases and the J gene end by 2 bases; junction bases not matched to a gene: 2. The germline CDR1 and CDR2 sequences are SEHNR and FQNEAQ (reference sequence). The CDR3 nucleotides are TGTGCCAGCAGCTTACCGGGGGGGCCCTACGAGCAGTACTTC. Amino acid sequence: CASSLPGGPYEQYF.

The V call is TRBV7-9, the J call TRBJ1-1, with D perhaps TRBD1 (5 bases). V shed 5 bases and J shed 0 bases, with 10 bases lying between them. The CDR3 runs to 14 residues. CDR1 and CDR2 (germline): SEHNR, FQNEAQ (reference sequence). The CDR3 DNA follows: TGTGCCAGCAGCACGACAGTCATGAACACTGAAGCTTTCTTT. It is translated as CASSTTVMNTEAFF.

The gene calls are TRBV7-9 and TRBJ1-3; D not certain. V was clipped by 6 bases and J by 1 base, with 4 bases between them. From germline, CDR1 is SEHNR and CDR2 FQNEAQ (reference sequence). The CDR3 length is 12 residues. In DNA, the CDR3 is TGTGCCAGCAGTAAATCTGGAAACACCATATATTTT. It encodes CASSKSGNTIYF.

The genes are TRBV9 and TRBJ2-7; tentative D call: TRBD1 (6 bases). The CDR3 has 12 amino acids. In germline, CDR1 is SGDLS, CDR2 YYNGEE. Deletions cut 0 bases from V and 6 bases from J, with 7 bases between. The CDR3 nucleotides are TGTGCCAGCAGCGTAGTAGGGGGCGAGCAGTACTTC. It codes for CASSVVGGEQYF.